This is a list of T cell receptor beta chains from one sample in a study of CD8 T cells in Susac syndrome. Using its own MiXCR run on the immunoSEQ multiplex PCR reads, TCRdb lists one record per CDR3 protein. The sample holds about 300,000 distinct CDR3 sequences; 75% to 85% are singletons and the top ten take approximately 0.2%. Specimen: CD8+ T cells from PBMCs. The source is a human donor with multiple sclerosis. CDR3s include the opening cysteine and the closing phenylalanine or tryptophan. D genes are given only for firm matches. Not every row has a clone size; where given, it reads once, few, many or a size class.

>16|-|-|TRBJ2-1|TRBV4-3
CASSQTHGQGSNEQFF
TGCGCCAGCAGCCAAACCCATGGGCAGGGGAGCAATGAGCAGTTCTTC
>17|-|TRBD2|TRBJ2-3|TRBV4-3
CASSQVGLAAGTDTQYF
TGCGCCAGCAGCCAAGTGGGACTAGCGGCGGGCACAGATACGCAGTATTTT
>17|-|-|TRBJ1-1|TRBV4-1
CASSQGGLGAMNTEAFF
TGCGCCAGCAGCCAAGGGGGGCTCGGGGCCATGAACACTGAAGCTTTCTTT
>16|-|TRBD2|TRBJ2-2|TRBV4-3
CASSQDPAGGPGELFF
TGCGCCAGCAGCCAAGACCCAGCGGGAGGCCCCGGGGAGCTGTTTTTT
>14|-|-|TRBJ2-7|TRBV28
CASSPKQGSYEQYF
TGTGCCAGCAGTCCGAAACAGGGCTCCTACGAGCAGTACTTC
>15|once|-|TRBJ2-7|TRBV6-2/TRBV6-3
CASTSLLIGTYEQYF
TGTGCCAGCACCTCGCTCCTAATTGGGACCTACGAGCAGTACTTC
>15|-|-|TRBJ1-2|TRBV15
CATSRERGGPYGYTF
TGTGCCACCAGCAGAGAGCGAGGGGGGCCTTATGGCTACACCTTC
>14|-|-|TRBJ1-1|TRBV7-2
CASSFGTSNTEAFF
TGTGCCAGCAGCTTCGGGACATCGAACACTGAAGCTTTCTTT
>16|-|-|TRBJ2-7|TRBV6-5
CASSYSGSAWIYEQYF
TGTGCCAGCAGTTACTCGGGTTCGGCGTGGATCTACGAGCAGTACTTC
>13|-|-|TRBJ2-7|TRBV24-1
CATSGGSSYEQYF
TGTGCCACCTCGGGTGGGAGCTCCTACGAGCAGTACTTC
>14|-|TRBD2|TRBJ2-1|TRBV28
CASSQSGTGNEQFF
TGTGCCAGCAGCCAAAGCGGGACCGGCAATGAGCAGTTCTTC
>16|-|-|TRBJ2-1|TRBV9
CASSLLGRIQDNEQFF
TGTGCCAGCAGCCTACTAGGACGGATTCAGGACAATGAGCAGTTCTTC
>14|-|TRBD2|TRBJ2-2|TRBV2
CARRLAENTGELFF
TGTGCCAGACGACTAGCGGAGAACACCGGGGAGCTGTTTTTT
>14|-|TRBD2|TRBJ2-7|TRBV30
CAWSVGGVLYEQYF
TGTGCCTGGAGTGTGGGGGGGGTTCTCTACGAGCAGTACTTC
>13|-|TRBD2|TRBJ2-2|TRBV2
CASSGGVTGELFF
TGTGCCAGCAGCGGGGGGGTTACCGGGGAGCTGTTTTTT
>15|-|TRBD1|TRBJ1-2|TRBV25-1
CASSPGGQGLYGYTF
TGTGCCAGCAGTCCAGGAGGACAGGGCCTCTATGGCTACACCTTC
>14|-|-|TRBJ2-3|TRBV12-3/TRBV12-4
CASSWGDSTDTQYF
TGTGCCAGCAGTTGGGGGGATAGCACAGATACGCAGTATTTT
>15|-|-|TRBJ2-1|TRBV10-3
CAISPGTGPRYEQFF
TGTGCCATCAGCCCCGGTACCGGGCCGCGGTATGAGCAGTTCTTC
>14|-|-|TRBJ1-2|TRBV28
CASSTLGGDYGYTF
TGTGCCAGCAGTACCCTCGGGGGAGACTATGGCTACACCTTC
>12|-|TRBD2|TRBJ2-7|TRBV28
CASSFPGGEQYF
TGTGCCAGCAGTTTTCCGGGGGGCGAGCAGTACTTC
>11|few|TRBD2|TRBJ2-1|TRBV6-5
CASSTSGEQFF
TGTGCCAGCAGTACTAGCGGAGAGCAGTTCTTC
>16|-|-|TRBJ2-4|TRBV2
CASSDHVTLAKNIQYF
TGTGCCAGCAGTGATCACGTAACGCTAGCCAAAAACATTCAGTACTTC
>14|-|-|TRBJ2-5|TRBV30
CAWTPEDRQETQYF
TGTGCCTGGACACCCGAGGATCGCCAAGAGACCCAGTACTTC
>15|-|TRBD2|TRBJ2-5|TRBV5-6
CASSFAGGAGETQYF
TGTGCCAGCAGCTTCGCGGGGGGGGCCGGGGAGACCCAGTACTTC
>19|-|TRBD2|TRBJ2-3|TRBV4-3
CASSQDLPGLAYGTDTQYF
TGCGCCAGCAGCCAAGATCTACCGGGACTAGCGTATGGCACAGATACGCAGTATTTT
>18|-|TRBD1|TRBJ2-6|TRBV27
CASSFRTGSSSGANVLTF
TGTGCCAGCAGTTTTAGGACAGGATCCTCCTCTGGGGCCAACGTCCTGACTTTC
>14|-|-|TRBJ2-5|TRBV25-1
CASGDASIGETQYF
TGTGCCAGCGGAGATGCCTCGATAGGAGAGACCCAGTACTTC
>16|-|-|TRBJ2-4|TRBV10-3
CAISGQLTLAKNIQYF
TGTGCCATCAGCGGACAGTTGACACTAGCCAAAAACATTCAGTACTTC
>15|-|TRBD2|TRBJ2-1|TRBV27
CASSTQTSGRNEQFF
TGTGCCAGCAGTACCCAGACTAGCGGGAGGAATGAGCAGTTCTTC
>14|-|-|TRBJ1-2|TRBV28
CASSQLGGFYGYTF
TGTGCCAGCAGTCAATTAGGGGGTTTTTATGGCTACACCTTC